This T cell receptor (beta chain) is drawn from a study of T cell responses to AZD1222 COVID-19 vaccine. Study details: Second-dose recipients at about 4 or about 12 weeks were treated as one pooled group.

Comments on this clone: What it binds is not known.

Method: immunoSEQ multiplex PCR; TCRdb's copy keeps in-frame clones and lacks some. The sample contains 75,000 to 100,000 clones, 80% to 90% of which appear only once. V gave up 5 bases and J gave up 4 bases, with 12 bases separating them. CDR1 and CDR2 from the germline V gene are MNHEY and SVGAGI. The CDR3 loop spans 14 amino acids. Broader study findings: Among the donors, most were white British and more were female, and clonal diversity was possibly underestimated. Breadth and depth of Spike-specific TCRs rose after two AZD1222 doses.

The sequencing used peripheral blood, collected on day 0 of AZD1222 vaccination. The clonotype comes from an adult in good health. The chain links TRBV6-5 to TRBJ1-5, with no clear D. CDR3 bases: TGTGCCAGCAGTCGGCGGTTCTTTAATCAGCCCCAGCATTTT. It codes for CASSRRFFNQPQHF.